This T cell receptor beta chain originates from a study of T cells after posttransplantation cyclophosphamide. Findings and caveats of the study: Tissue-infiltrating T cells from skin or gut overlapped little with blood T cells. Donor CD8+ memory clones often dominated recipient blood repertoires at later times. TRB clonality was highly associated with recipient CMV seropositivity and reactivation.

Notes on this clone: As yet, its antigen is unknown.

The CDR3 extends over 13 amino acids. The V and J ends lost 4 bases and 3 bases respectively, with 7 bases between them. CDR1 and CDR2 (germline): MDHEN, SYDVKM. TCRdb's table, derived via immunoSEQ multiplex PCR, lists solely in-frame clones and lacks some. The data list about 39,000 clones, none observed once; approximately 4.9% falls to the top ten. The chain joins TRBV28 to TRBJ1-5; unclear D gene. The sequence came from a woman aged 50 to 60 in good health and a related stem cell transplant donor. The sample was PBMCs. CDR3 sequence (DNA): TGTGCCAGCAGTTCGGGGATCAATCAGCCCCAGCATTTT. Amino acids: CASSSGINQPQHF.